The clone carrying this T cell receptor beta chain was recorded many times. What it binds is not known. Molecular barcoded adaptors covering alpha/delta and beta/gamma chains were used on roughly 400 ng RNA. MiXCR, applied by TCRdb to the reads, yields one record per CDR3 protein. The data contain about 38,000 distinct CDR3 sequences, around 13% of them seen just once; the ten biggest clones take up roughly 18%. Germline V gene data show CDR1 as SGHTA and CDR2 as FQGNSA. Trimming cost V 1 base and J 4 bases, with 8 bases left between them. CDR3 size: 13 residues. This entry belongs to a study of read filtering for tumor transcriptome and immune sequencing. In the study overall: Among patients, 17 to 20 were male and some 15 female, aged roughly 45 to 80 (mean about 71). Overall study results and limits: Dropping single-read clonotypes raised IR-seq and RNA-seq shared-clonotype correlation.

Sequenced: a population of CD138-negative cells sorted from bone marrow. This chain joins TRBV7-2 and TRBJ2-7; possibly TRBD1 for D (5 bases). The origin of this receptor is a donor at least 40 years old with multiple myeloma. CDR3: CASSLGGQYEQYF. The CDR3 coding sequence is TGTGCCAGCAGCTTAGGGGGCCAATACGAGCAGTACTTC.